This T cell receptor beta chain was captured by sequencing in a study of T cell responses to AZD1222 COVID-19 vaccine. Using immunoSEQ multiplex PCR, the repertoire was profiled, and TCRdb retains in-frame clones only, with some absent. The repertoire holds around 150,000 clones, with nearly 95% as singletons. Study-wide points: Females outnumbered males among donors, who were mostly white British; clonal diversity was possibly underestimated.

In regard to this clone: Its cognate antigen is unknown.

V lost 4 bases and J lost 3, with 18 bases in between. The CDR3 is 16 residues long. CDR1 is SNHLY, CDR2 FYNNEI, per germline. The receptor comes from an adult in good health. Sequenced material: peripheral blood, taken on day 0 of AZD1222 vaccination. V is TRBV2 and J is TRBJ1-1; a possible D gene is TRBD1 (5 bases). The CDR3 DNA sequence: TGTGCCAGCAGTGGGGGGTCCGGGGCCCCCCACACTGAAGCTTTCTTT. Translated, it gives CASSGGSGAPHTEAFF.